The next 21 T cell receptor beta chains were all read from a single sample in a study of glioma-infiltrating T cells after dendritic cell vaccination (TCRdb year 2016). The library was built by means of the immunoSEQ multiplex PCR assay. TCRdb took over this immuneACCESS table, retaining in-frame rearrangements with V and J assigned. Such tables are incomplete; in checked studies, under half of the missing clones stem from an unresolved V gene, and the remainder is unexplained. The sample includes about 100,000 clones, with roughly 80% observed a single time. Of the sample, roughly 5.3% falls within the top ten clones. The time point label, as the study defines it: after dendritic cell vaccination, including at tumor progression/relapse. The specimen was blood, collected after dendritic cell vaccination. The receptors were gathered from a human donor with glioblastoma.

V is TRBV7-6 and J is TRBJ1-2, with TRBD1 identical over 8 bases. V gave up 5 bases and J gave up 4 bases; unmatched junction bases: 9. The CDR3 spans 15 residues. Germline loops: CDR1 SGHVS, CDR2 FNYEAQ. The CDR3 sequence: CASSAHPGTGYGYTF. The CDR3 DNA follows: TGTGCCAGCAGCGCCCACCCCGGGACAGGCTATGGCTACACCTTC.

This clone has more than one count but fewer than ten. The chain links TRBV4-1 to TRBJ2-3; no clear D. Germline V gene sequence: CDR1 MGHRA, CDR2 YSYEKL. The CDR3 has 14 amino acids. Trimming removed 4 bases at V and 2 bases at J, with 10 bases between. The CDR3 DNA reads TGCGCCAGCAGCCTCTATACAGACACAGATACGCAGTATTTT. Residues: CASSLYTDTDTQYF.

The chain is built from TRBV5-8 and TRBJ1-1, with 8 bases identical to TRBD1. Germline CDR1 and CDR2: SGHTS and YDEGEE. With 4 bases clipped from V and 0 bases from J, the junction kept 2 bases outside the gene matches. This CDR3 spans 14 amino acids. The CDR3 spells CASSRGQVNTEAFF. In nucleotides, the CDR3 is TGTGCCAGCAGCCGGGGACAGGTGAACACTGAAGCTTTCTTT.

The V call is TRBV6-8, the J call TRBJ1-4, with a weak D call TRBD1 (5 bases). This CDR3 is built from 13 residues. Germline CDR1 and CDR2: MNHGY and SAAAGT. V shed 6 bases and J shed 3 bases, with 8 bases lying between them. The CDR3 nucleotides are TGTGCCAGCAGCCCAGGGTCTAATGAAAAACTGTTTTTT. This gives the protein CASSPGSNEKLFF.

The rearrangement joins TRBV7-6 to TRBJ2-3; maybe TRBD2 (7 bases). V shed 5 bases and J shed 11 bases, with 23 bases lying between them. This CDR3 region has 15 residues. Per the germline V gene, CDR1 is SGHVS and CDR2 is FNYEAQ. The CDR3 sequence: CASSPMRGPYGGQYF. DNA of the CDR3: TGTGCCAGCAGCCCGATGCGGGGGCCCTACGGAGGGCAGTATTTT.

J is TRBJ1-5 and V is TRBV28; 7 bases are a match to TRBD1. The CDR3 totals 16 residues. Looked up from germline, CDR1 is MDHEN and CDR2 is SYDVKM. The J segment lost 5 bases and the V segment lost 7 bases, leaving 14 bases of the junction unmatched. CDR3 in DNA: TGTGCCAGCACCCCGCTGGGACAGAAATTTTATCAGCCCCAGCATTTT. Amino acid sequence: CASTPLGQKFYQPQHF.

The rearrangement links TRBV6-5 to TRBJ1-1, with a possible D match to TRBD1 (6 bases). The CDR3 consists of 16 residues. Per the germline V gene, CDR1 is MNHEY and CDR2 is SVGAGI. The germline V and J ends were trimmed by 0 bases and 4 bases, with 15 bases remaining between them. This CDR3 reads CASSYSLWTVFTEAFF. The CDR3 DNA follows: TGTGCCAGCAGTTACTCCCTCTGGACAGTCTTCACTGAAGCTTTCTTT.

This sequence joins TRBV4-1 and TRBJ2-3; a weak D match, TRBD2 (6 bases). The CDR3 is made up of 22 amino acids. Trimming took off 0 bases at V and 0 bases at J, with 28 bases between the two ends. Per the germline V gene, CDR1 is MGHRA and CDR2 is YSYEKL. CDR3 residues: CASSQDYFRGWGEGTSTDTQYF. The CDR3 region has the DNA TGCGCCAGCAGCCAAGATTACTTTCGAGGGTGGGGGGAAGGGACTAGCACAGATACGCAGTATTTT.

The rearrangement uses TRBV5-1 and TRBJ1-1; D might be TRBD1 (5 bases). V was clipped by 2 bases and J by 7 bases, with 15 bases between them. The germline V gene has CDR1 SGHRS and CDR2 YFSETQ. The CDR3 length is 14 residues. Here the CDR3 DNA reads TGCGCCAGCAGCTTTGGCGGGACCAATAGTGAAGCTTTCTTT. This encodes CASSFGGTNSEAFF.

The chain links TRBV7-9 to TRBJ2-7; 8 positions match TRBD2. Germline V CDR1 and CDR2: SEHNR, FQNEAQ (reference sequence). Trimming cost V 5 bases and J 7 bases; bases outside gene matches: 10. This CDR3 comprises 14 residues. This CDR3 reads CASSAVLGGGEQYF. Here the CDR3 DNA reads TGTGCCAGCAGCGCGGTCCTAGGCGGGGGGGAGCAGTACTTC.

This clone turned up a few times. The chain combines TRBV28 with TRBJ1-2; no clear D. This CDR3 has 14 residues. The V and J ends lost 7 bases and 2 bases respectively, with 14 bases between them. Germline CDR1 reads MDHEN; CDR2 reads SYDVKM. In DNA form, the CDR3 reads TGTGCCAGCAATCGGCCTCCCGGGAACTATGGCTACACCTTC. Protein sequence: CASNRPPGNYGYTF.

This chain connects TRBV29-1 to TRBJ2-7; D may be TRBD1 (5 bases). The CDR3 contains 14 residues. The germline V gene encodes CDR1 SQVTM and CDR2 ANQGSEA. With 4 bases removed from V and 0 bases from J, the gap between germline ends came to 13 bases. DNA of the CDR3: TGCAGCGTTGTAATCTCTCAGGGCTCCTACGAGCAGTACTTC. Its translation: CSVVISQGSYEQYF.

This chain connects TRBV10-3 to TRBJ1-6, with D tentatively TRBD1 (5 bases). This CDR3 has 13 amino acids. Germline loops: CDR1 ENHRY, CDR2 SYGVKD. V shed 11 bases and J shed 8 bases, with 16 bases lying between them. This CDR3 is CACQQVEDSPLHF. The CDR3 nucleotides read TGTGCCTGCCAACAGGTAGAAGATTCACCCCTCCACTTT.

J is TRBJ2-7 and V is TRBV6-5; 10 bases align to TRBD2. V was clipped by 6 bases and J by 6 bases; unmatched bases: 11. This CDR3 has 15 amino acids. CDR1 MNHEY and CDR2 SVGAGI come from the germline V gene. CDR3 coding DNA: TGTGCCAGCAGGAACCTAGCGGGAGAGTCCCTCGAGCAGTACTTC. This sequence encodes CASRNLAGESLEQYF.

The rearrangement links TRBV5-4 to TRBJ1-1; perhaps TRBD1 as D (5 bases). The V end lost 1 base, the J end lost 5 bases, and 6 bases lay between the germline ends. This CDR3 is built from 12 residues. CDR1 is SGHNT, CDR2 YYREEE, per germline (reference sequence). This CDR3 is CASSLRGTEAFF. CDR3 nucleotide sequence: TGTGCCAGCAGCTTGCGGGGGACTGAAGCTTTCTTT.

CDR3 coding DNA: TGTGCCAGCAGCTTGGTCAAGCGTTCTCAAGGTTCTGGGGCCAACGTCCTGACTTTC. Encoded protein: CASSLVKRSQGSGANVLTF. This chain joins TRBV5-6 and TRBJ2-6, with D unclear. The CDR3 is 19 residues long. CDR1 and CDR2 (germline): SGHDT, YYEEEE. V dropped 0 bases and J dropped 1 base, with 17 bases sitting between them.

The J gene is TRBJ2-5, the V gene TRBV30; 8 positions match TRBD1. Per germline, CDR1 GTSNPN and CDR2 SVGIG (reference sequence). Germline trimming cut 2 bases from V and 4 bases from J; bases unmatched to any gene: 3. CDR3 size: 13 residues. The CDR3 protein is CAWSPGGGETQYF. The CDR3 nucleotides are TGTGCCTGGAGTCCAGGGGGCGGAGAGACCCAGTACTTC.

The V and J genes are TRBV2 and TRBJ2-5; 9 bases agree with TRBD1. With the DNA end fitting TRBJ2-7 better, the J assignment may be wrong. The CDR3 sequence is 15 residues long. In germline, CDR1 is SNHLY, CDR2 FYNNEI. CDR3 loop: CASRGMGQGSHEQYF. The CDR3 bases are TGTGCCAGCAGGGGAATGGGACAGGGTTCCCACGAGCAGTACTTC.

The rearrangement joins TRBV27 to TRBJ2-1; D is perhaps TRBD2 (6 bases). This CDR3 contains 16 residues. The V gene's germline CDR1 is MNHEY and CDR2 SMNVEV (reference sequence). The germline V and J ends were trimmed by 4 bases and 4 bases, with 17 bases remaining between them. CDR3 loop: CASSSPLEGRYNEQFF. DNA of the CDR3: TGTGCCAGCAGTTCCCCCTTGGAGGGACGGTACAATGAGCAGTTCTTC.

This chain joins TRBV18 and TRBJ2-5; D is perhaps TRBD2 (6 bases). The CDR3 sequence is 14 residues long. V dropped 6 bases and J dropped 1 base, with 12 bases sitting between them. Germline CDR1 KGHSH, CDR2 LQKENI. This CDR3 reads CASSRGTIQETQYF. In DNA, the CDR3 is TGTGCCAGCTCCCGGGGGACGATCCAAGAGACCCAGTACTTC. Variable domain in full (rest from reference TRBV18 and TRBJ2-5): NAGVMQNPRHLVRRRGQEARLRCSPMKGHSHVYWYRQLPEEGLKFMVYLQKENIIDESGMPKERFSAEFPKEGPSILRIQQVVRGDSAAYFCASSRGTIQETQYFGPGTRLLVL.

The V call is TRBV5-1, the J call TRBJ2-1, with 10 bases lining up with TRBD2. V gave up 8 bases and J gave up 4 bases; unmatched junction bases: 9. In germline, CDR1 is SGHRS, CDR2 YFSETQ. The CDR3 spans 15 residues. The CDR3 protein is CASSFLAGVYNEQFF. The CDR3 DNA is TGCGCCAGTTCGTTCCTAGCGGGGGTTTACAATGAGCAGTTCTTC. The entire variable domain, with the rest obtained from reference TRBV5-1 and TRBJ2-1, is as follows: KAGVTQTPRYLIKTRGQQVTLSCSPISGHRSVSWYQQTPGQGLQFLFEYFSETQRNKGNFPGRFSGRQFSNSRSEMNVSTLELGDSALYLCASSFLAGVYNEQFFGPGTRLTVL.